This T cell receptor (beta chain) was observed in a study of vaccination and CD4 T cells after COVID-19. With 0 bases removed from V and 5 bases from J, the gap between germline ends came to 10 bases. CDR3 length: 13 amino acids. The germline gives CDR1 DFQATT, CDR2 SNEGSKA (reference sequence). About this clonotype: The antigen is unknown.

At the Johns Hopkins FTIC core, DNA taken from cultured CD4+ T cells was sequenced by way of the Oncomine TCR Beta short-read assay. One entry per CDR3 protein, called by TCRdb with MiXCR from the PCR reads. Of about 13,000 distinct CDR3 sequences listed, more than 50% are singletons. Stated treatment: roughly ten-day PBMC culture with coronavirus spike peptide pools or control peptides (ViraFEST assay). The ViraFEST method relied on peptide pools to expand antigen-specific T cells, followed by TCR sequencing. The chain couples TRBV20-1 to TRBJ1-1; D unresolved. The material sequenced was cultured CD4+ T cells from blood, taken after SARS-CoV-2 vaccination. The origin of this receptor is a human donor with COVID-19. The CDR3 sequence is CSARERAGTEAFF. As DNA, the CDR3 is TGCAGTGCTAGAGAACGGGCGGGGACTGAAGCTTTCTTT.